This passage covers 17 T cell receptor beta chains from one sample sequenced in a study of cytomegalovirus exposure and HLA in healthy donors. 13 Jbeta primers and 60 Vbeta primers were used for the PCR. Method: immunoSEQ multiplex PCR; TCRdb's copy keeps in-frame clones and lacks some. The sample lists some 130,000 clones; more than 75% were seen once. Sequenced sample: PBMCs. These receptors all come from a woman aged 25 to 39 in good health and CMV-seronegative.

This clone was recorded only once. The rearrangement joins TRBV29-1 to TRBJ2-5; 14 bases align to TRBD2. Germline V gene sequence: CDR1 SQVTM, CDR2 ANQGSEA. There are 15 residues in the CDR3. J gave up 7 bases and V 8 bases, and 12 bases lay outside the gene matches. The CDR3 reads CSSRVTSGRAPTQYF. In DNA, the CDR3 is TGCAGCTCCCGGGTGACTAGCGGGAGGGCCCCGACCCAGTACTTC.

The V gene is TRBV6-6, the J gene TRBJ1-3, with D possibly being TRBD1 (6 bases). Trimming shortened V by 7 bases and J by 1 base, and 11 bases separated the two germline ends. CDR3 length: 14 residues. In germline, CDR1 is MNHNY, CDR2 SVGAGI (reference sequence). The CDR3 region has the DNA TGTGCCAGCAAACCAGGGGTTTCTGGAAACACCATATATTTT. Encoded protein: CASKPGVSGNTIYF.

This rearrangement joins TRBV9 to TRBJ2-2; 7 bases fit TRBD1. In germline, CDR1 is SGDLS, CDR2 YYNGEE. The CDR3 is made up of 16 amino acids. The J segment lost 4 bases and the V segment lost 3 bases, leaving 9 bases of the junction unmatched. CDR3: CASSGTTGAGTGELFF. DNA of the CDR3: TGTGCCAGCAGCGGGACAACAGGGGCGGGCACCGGGGAGCTGTTTTTT.

This clone was picked up one time. The chain employs TRBV27 and TRBJ2-7; 7 nucleotides line up with TRBD2. The CDR3 is made up of 17 amino acids. Trimming cost V 3 bases and J 3 bases; bases outside gene matches: 14. The germline V gene encodes CDR1 MNHEY and CDR2 SMNVEV (reference sequence). The CDR3 here is CASSLGLAAVRRYEQYF. The DNA for the CDR3 is TGTGCCAGCAGTTTGGGGCTAGCGGCAGTCCGGCGCTACGAGCAGTACTTC.

J is TRBJ2-1 and V is TRBV7-8; TRBD2 aligns across 13 bases. Germline assignment: CDR1 SGHVS and CDR2 FQNEAQ. Trimming cost V 4 bases and J 0 bases; bases outside gene matches: 9. This CDR3 is 19 amino acids long. CDR3 loop: CASSSGTSGMGRSYNEQFF. DNA for the CDR3: TGTGCCAGCAGCTCGGGGACTAGCGGGATGGGTCGCTCCTACAATGAGCAGTTCTTC.

This clone was counted between two and nine times. This sequence joins TRBV28 and TRBJ2-1, with 7 bases fitting TRBD2. With 7 bases clipped from V and 5 bases from J, the junction kept 11 bases outside the gene matches. The germline CDR1 and CDR2 sequences are MDHEN and SYDVKM. The CDR3 extends over 15 amino acids. The CDR3: CASTEALASHNEQFF. The DNA of the CDR3 is TGTGCCAGCACTGAGGCACTAGCGTCCCACAATGAGCAGTTCTTC.

The chain links TRBV7-3 to TRBJ2-4; 9 bases are a match to TRBD1. With V trimmed by 2 bases and J by 14 bases, 16 bases remained unmatched. In germline, CDR1 is SGHTA, CDR2 FQGTGA. The CDR3 totals 16 residues. The CDR3 bases are TGTGCCAGCAGCTTAGGGGGGACAGGGAGTACTGGATTCAAGTACTTC. Translating it yields CASSLGGTGSTGFKYF. The whole variable domain, filled in from reference TRBV7-3 and TRBJ2-4, reads GAGVSQTPSNKVTEKGKYVELRCDPISGHTALYWYRQSLGQGPEFLIYFQGTGAADDSGLPNDRFFAVRPEGSVSTLKIQRTERGDSAVYLCASSLGGTGSTGFKYFGAGTRLSVL.

The rearrangement uses TRBV5-8 and TRBJ2-1, with D maybe TRBD2 (5 bases). The V end lost 0 bases, the J end lost 7 bases, and 14 bases lay between the germline ends. The CDR3 consists of 15 residues. Germline CDR1 SGHTS, CDR2 YDEGEE. The CDR3 DNA is TGTGCCAGCAGCTTGGACGTAGGGCTAGCTAATGAGCAGTTCTTC. Protein: CASSLDVGLANEQFF.

The gene calls are TRBV25-1 and TRBJ2-1; the match to TRBD2 covers 11 bases. The CDR3 is 15 residues long. V was clipped by 7 bases and J by 3 bases; unmatched bases: 5. Germline CDR1 MGHDK, CDR2 SYGVNS. The CDR3 region has the DNA TGTGCCAGCAATAATCTAGCGGGGGGCTACAATGAGCAGTTCTTC. Residues: CASNNLAGGYNEQFF.

This clone appeared a single time. V gene TRBV27 combines with J gene TRBJ1-1; possibly TRBD1 for D (5 bases). V was cut by 5 bases and J by 7 bases, with 17 bases left in between. Germline CDR1 is MNHEY and CDR2 is SMNVEV (reference sequence). CDR3 length equals 14 residues. CDR3 in amino acids: CASSEWATQGEAFF. The CDR3 nucleotides are TGTGCCAGCAGTGAATGGGCCACCCAGGGTGAAGCTTTCTTT.

This sequence joins TRBV4-3 and TRBJ2-7; D possibly corresponds to TRBD2 (5 bases). The CDR3 sequence is 14 residues long. Germline V gives CDR1 LGHNA, CDR2 YSLEER. Trimming left V 0 bases short and J 4 bases short, with 10 bases between. Written as DNA, the CDR3 is TGCGCCAGCAGCCAAGAAAGCACGGGGTACGAGCAGTACTTC. It encodes CASSQESTGYEQYF.

This chain connects TRBV28 to TRBJ2-1; 7 bases agree with TRBD2. Germline V gives CDR1 MDHEN, CDR2 SYDVKM. The length of the CDR3 is 15 residues. J gave up 10 bases and V 2 bases, and 11 bases lay outside the gene matches. The CDR3 spells CASSLLFGGFREQFF. CDR3 bases: TGTGCCAGCAGTTTACTATTCGGGGGGTTTAGGGAGCAGTTCTTC.

The chain links TRBV9 to TRBJ2-1, with 14 bases fitting TRBD2. V shed 0 bases, J shed 8 bases, and the junction held 4 bases outside the gene matches. The CDR3 has 16 residues. Germline V CDR1 and CDR2: SGDLS, YYNGEE. The CDR3: CASSVGGLAGGYEQFF. As DNA, the CDR3 is TGTGCCAGCAGCGTAGGTGGACTAGCGGGGGGATATGAGCAGTTCTTC.

The chain combines TRBV18 with TRBJ2-3, with 11 bases identical to TRBD1. Germline V gene sequence: CDR1 KGHSH, CDR2 LQKENI. Trimming at V came to 8 bases and at J to 5 bases, leaving 9 bases not matched to a gene. This CDR3 comprises 15 residues. CDR3 in DNA: TGTGCCAGCCGGAAGGGACAGGGGGACCTAGATACGCAGTATTTT. Its protein product is CASRKGQGDLDTQYF.

V gene TRBV7-9 combines with J gene TRBJ1-1, with D perhaps matching TRBD1 (5 bases). Germline CDR1 is SEHNR and CDR2 is FQNEAQ (reference sequence). This CDR3 spans 16 amino acids. V was pared by 2 bases and J by 5 bases, with 18 bases between. The CDR3 sequence is CASSLWRGWGVTEAFF. The CDR3 nucleotides are TGTGCCAGCAGCTTATGGCGGGGATGGGGCGTAACTGAAGCTTTCTTT.

The chain has TRBV18 and TRBJ1-6; D is possibly TRBD1 (6 bases). There are 14 residues in the CDR3. V was cut by 2 bases and J by 10 bases, with 12 bases left in between. Germline CDR1 and CDR2: KGHSH and LQKENI. CDR3 sequence reads: CASSPSGAESPLHF. CDR3 nucleotides: TGTGCCAGCTCACCATCAGGGGCTGAGTCACCCCTCCACTTT.

V is TRBV2 and J is TRBJ1-1, with 7 nucleotides matching TRBD1. The junction had 18 bases not matched to a gene; V was cut back by 4 bases and J by 4 bases. CDR1 is SNHLY, CDR2 FYNNEI, per germline. This CDR3 comprises 18 residues. The CDR3: CASSALQGHTGERTEAFF. Written as DNA, the CDR3 is TGTGCCAGCAGTGCGTTACAGGGCCATACAGGGGAGCGCACTGAAGCTTTCTTT.